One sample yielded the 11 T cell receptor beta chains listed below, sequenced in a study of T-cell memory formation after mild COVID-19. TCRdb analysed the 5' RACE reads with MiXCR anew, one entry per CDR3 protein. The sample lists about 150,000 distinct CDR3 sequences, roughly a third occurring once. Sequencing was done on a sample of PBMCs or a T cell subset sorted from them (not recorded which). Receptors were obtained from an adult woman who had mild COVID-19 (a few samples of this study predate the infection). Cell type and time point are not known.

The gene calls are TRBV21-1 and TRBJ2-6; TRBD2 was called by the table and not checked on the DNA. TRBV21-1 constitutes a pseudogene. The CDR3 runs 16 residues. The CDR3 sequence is CASTEEGFSGANVLTF. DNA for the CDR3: TGTGCCAGCACCGAGGAGGGCTTCTCTGGGGCCAACGTCCTGACTTTC.

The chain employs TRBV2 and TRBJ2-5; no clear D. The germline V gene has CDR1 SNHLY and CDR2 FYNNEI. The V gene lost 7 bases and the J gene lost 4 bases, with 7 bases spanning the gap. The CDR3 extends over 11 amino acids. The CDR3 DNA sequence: TGTGCCAGCACGAAGGGAGAGACCCAGTACTTC. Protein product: CASTKGETQYF.

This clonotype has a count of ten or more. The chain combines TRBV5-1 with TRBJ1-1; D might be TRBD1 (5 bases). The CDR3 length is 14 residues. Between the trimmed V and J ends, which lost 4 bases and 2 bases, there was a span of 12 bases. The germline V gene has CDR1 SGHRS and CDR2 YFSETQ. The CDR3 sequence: CASSPGGVNTEAFF. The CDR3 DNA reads TGCGCCAGCAGCCCGGGGGGTGTTAACACTGAAGCTTTCTTT.

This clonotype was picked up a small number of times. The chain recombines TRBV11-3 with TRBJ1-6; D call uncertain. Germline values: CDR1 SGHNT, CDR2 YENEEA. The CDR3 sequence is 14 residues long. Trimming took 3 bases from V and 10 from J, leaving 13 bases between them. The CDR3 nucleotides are TGTGCCAGCAGCTTCGTAACCAGTGAATCACCCCTCCACTTT. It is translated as CASSFVTSESPLHF.

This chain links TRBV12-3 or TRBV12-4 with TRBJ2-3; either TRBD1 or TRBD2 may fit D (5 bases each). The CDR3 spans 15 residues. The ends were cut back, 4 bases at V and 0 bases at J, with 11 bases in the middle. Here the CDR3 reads CASSSLGESTDTQYF. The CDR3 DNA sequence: TGTGCCAGCAGTTCACTAGGGGAGAGCACAGATACGCAGTATTTT.

The DNA for the CDR3 is TGTGCCAGCAGCTTAAGAGGGGCGAGTGAGCAGTTCTTC. Translated, it gives CASSLRGASEQFF. The chain is built from TRBV5-5 and TRBJ2-1; D may be TRBD1 or TRBD2 (5 bases each). CDR3 length: 13 amino acids. The V gene's germline CDR1 is SGHKS and CDR2 YYEKEE (reference sequence). V gave up 2 bases and J gave up 9 bases, with 12 bases separating them.

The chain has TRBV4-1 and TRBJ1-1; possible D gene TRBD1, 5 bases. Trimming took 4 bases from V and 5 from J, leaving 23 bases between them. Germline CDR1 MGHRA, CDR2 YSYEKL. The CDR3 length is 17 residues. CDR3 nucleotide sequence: TGCGCCAGCAGCCCACACGGGGTTGGGGCCCAGAGGACTGAAGCTTTCTTT. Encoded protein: CASSPHGVGAQRTEAFF.

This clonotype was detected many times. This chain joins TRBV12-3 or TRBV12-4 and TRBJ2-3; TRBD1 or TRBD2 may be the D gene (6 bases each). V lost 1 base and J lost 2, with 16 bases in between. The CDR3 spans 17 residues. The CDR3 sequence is CASSLGWGAPNTDTQYF. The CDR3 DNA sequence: TGTGCCAGCAGTTTAGGATGGGGGGCCCCTAACACAGATACGCAGTATTTT.

CDR3 protein: CASSSNRGRVDGANVLTF. DNA of the CDR3: TGCGCCAGCAGCTCCAACAGGGGGCGAGTAGATGGGGCCAACGTCCTGACTTTC. This chain links TRBV5-1 with TRBJ2-6, with TRBD1 matching over 9 bases. The V and J ends lost 3 bases and 3 bases, in that order; junction bases with no gene match: 10. The CDR3 sequence is 18 residues long. The germline V gene encodes CDR1 SGHRS and CDR2 YFSETQ.

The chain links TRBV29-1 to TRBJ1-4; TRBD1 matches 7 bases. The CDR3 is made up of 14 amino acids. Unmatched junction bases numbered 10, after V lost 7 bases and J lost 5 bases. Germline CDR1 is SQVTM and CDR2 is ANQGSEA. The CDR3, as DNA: TGCAGCGCCGTCGGACAGGAGGAAAATGAAAAACTGTTTTTT. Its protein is CSAVGQEENEKLFF.

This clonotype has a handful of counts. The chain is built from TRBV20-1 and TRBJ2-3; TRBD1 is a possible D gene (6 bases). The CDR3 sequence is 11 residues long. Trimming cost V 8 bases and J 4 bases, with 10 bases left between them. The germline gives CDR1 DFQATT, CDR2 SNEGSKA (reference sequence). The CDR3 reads CSTGTADTQYF. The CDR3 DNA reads TGCAGTACAGGGACGGCAGATACGCAGTATTTT.